What follows are 9 T cell receptor beta chains derived from one specimen sequenced in a study of spatial heterogeneity in lung cancer (dated by TCRdb to between 2019 and 2020). Their recognized antigens are unknown. Broader findings and caveats from the paper: A correlation was observed between the number of expanded intratumoral alpha and beta TCRs and the tumor nonsynonymous mutation count.

Libraries were prepared through 5' RACE. Sequenced on a NextSeq 500. Through fastp at Q25 and MiXCR, TCRdb rebuilt clones from the public reads, retaining in-frame beta chains. Every distinct CDR3 protein forms one entry, paired with its most common genes and DNA. In this sample the table shows about 8,100 distinct CDR3 sequences, 9.5% to 15% of which occur a single time. 9.5% to 11% of the sample lies in the top ten. The sample's time point label is to be understood as: sample taken at primary tumor resection. The sample here was lung tumor tissue, taken at surgery. These TCRs come from a male donor with early-stage non-small cell lung cancer.

Details on this clonotype: With the library built for alpha chains, this beta chain is off target and its frequency is not meaningful. The J gene is TRBJ2-7, the V gene TRBV25-1; D remains ambiguous. V dropped 4 bases and J dropped 0 bases, with 13 bases sitting between them. The CDR3 is 15 amino acids. Per the germline V gene, CDR1 is MGHDK and CDR2 is SYGVNS. CDR3 protein: CASSAYSVSSYEQYF. DNA of the CDR3: TGTGCCAGCAGTGCGTACTCGGTGAGCTCCTACGAGCAGTACTTC.

Points on this clonotype: With the library built for alpha chains, this beta chain is off target and its frequency is not meaningful. The rearrangement joins TRBV5-1 to TRBJ2-4; 7 bases fit TRBD1. CDR3 size: 11 residues. V shed 0 bases, J shed 13 bases, and the junction held 1 base outside the gene matches. Germline V gives CDR1 SGHRS, CDR2 YFSETQ. The CDR3 reads CASSLAGQQYF. The CDR3 DNA is TGCGCCAGCAGCTTGGCGGGACAGCAGTACTTC.

Comment on this clonotype: This beta chain came through as a stray read in a library set up for alpha chains, and its size says little. The chain carries TRBV21-1 and TRBJ2-4; TRBD2, as called in the table, went unchecked against the DNA. TRBV21-1 is listed as a pseudogene. This CDR3 is built from 16 residues. The DNA for the CDR3 is TGTGCCAGCAGCAAAGGTCGAGCGGGAGCGGTGGACATTCAGTACTTC. This codes for CASSKGRAGAVDIQYF.

A note on this clonotype: This beta chain came through as a stray read in a library set up for alpha chains, and its size says little. The V call is TRBV3-1, the J call TRBJ1-4; D is perhaps TRBD1 (5 bases). V dropped 4 bases and J dropped 7 bases, with 16 bases sitting between them. Germline V gene lookup returns CDR1 LGHDT and CDR2 YNNKEL (reference sequence). The CDR3 runs to 15 residues. The CDR3 DNA is TGTGCCAGCAGCCGAGGGGAGGCCGTCCGTGAAAAACTGTTTTTT. Translated: CASSRGEAVREKLFF.

This clonotype came up many times. This beta chain is an off-target read within a library intended for alpha chains, so its frequency means little. J is TRBJ1-2 and V is TRBV2, with TRBD1 identical over 9 bases. Germline CDR1 and CDR2: SNHLY and FYNNEI. After removal of 9 bases from V and 6 bases from J, the junction contained 11 bases not matched to a gene. This CDR3 has 14 residues. CDR3 in amino acids: CARTLSRDRDGYTF. The CDR3 DNA is TGTGCCAGAACCCTAAGTCGGGACAGGGATGGCTACACCTTC.

This clonotype has a count of ten or more. Since the library was made to target alpha chains, this beta chain is a stray read and its abundance is not meaningful. The V and J genes are TRBV7-9 and TRBJ2-3; the match to TRBD2 covers 11 bases. CDR3 length equals 18 residues. CDR1 and CDR2 (germline): SEHNR, FQNEAQ (reference sequence). V dropped 5 bases and J dropped 1; count of bases not matched to a gene: 11. The CDR3 reads CASSPLAGGPHGTDTQYF. CDR3 sequence (DNA): TGTGCCAGCAGCCCATTAGCGGGAGGGCCGCATGGCACAGATACGCAGTATTTT.

To note about this clonotype: The library was built for alpha chains, so this beta chain is an off-target read and its size means little. This chain joins TRBV2 and TRBJ1-2; D might be TRBD1 (5 bases). CDR3 length equals 13 residues. Trimming pared 6 bases from V and 6 bases from J, leaving 14 bases between. Per germline, CDR1 SNHLY and CDR2 FYNNEI. The CDR3 region has the DNA TGTGCCAGCAGGGGGGAATTAACGGATGGCTACACCTTC. This codes for CASRGELTDGYTF.

In this sample, this clonotype turned up many times. Within a library made for alpha chains, this beta chain is off target, and its count is uninformative. V is TRBV4-1 and J is TRBJ2-2; 12 bases agree with TRBD2. The germline gives CDR1 MGHRA, CDR2 YSYEKL. Trimming at V came to 4 bases and at J to 7 bases, leaving 4 bases not matched to a gene. The CDR3 is made up of 15 amino acids. The CDR3 nucleotides read TGCGCCAGCAGCCGGCTAGCGGGAGGGTTCGGGGAGCTGTTTTTT. Protein sequence: CASSRLAGGFGELFF.

Judged by abundance, this clonotype is medium-sized. Little can be read into the size of this beta chain, an off-target read in a library designed for alpha chains. The chain joins TRBV20-1 to TRBJ1-6; 10 bases line up with TRBD1. V lost 2 bases to trimming and J lost 10 bases; unmatched junction nucleotides: 5. Germline V gene data show CDR1 as DFQATT and CDR2 as SNEGSKA (reference sequence). The CDR3 sequence is 14 residues long. In nucleotides, the CDR3 is TGCAGTGCTAGACCGGGACAGGGGAGGTCACCCCTCCACTTT. Translation gives CSARPGQGRSPLHF.